Listed below are T cell receptor beta chains from one sample, sequenced in a study of T cell responses to AZD1222 COVID-19 vaccine. Profiling relied on immunoSEQ multiplex PCR, and the TCRdb table lists in-frame clones only, not all of them. The table has some 130,000 clones, about 93% seen once. Sequences were derived from peripheral blood, sampled on day 0 of AZD1222 vaccination. The receptors shown here come from an adult in good health. CDR3s include the opening cysteine and the closing phenylalanine or tryptophan.

j_gene: TRBJ2-7
v_gene: TRBV5-5
CDR3aa: CASSLVGTGAYEQYF

j_gene: TRBJ1-1
v_gene: TRBV24-1
CDR3aa: CATTLIWSDKFTEAFF

j_gene: TRBJ1-2
v_gene: TRBV4-1
CDR3aa: CASSQEPGTTSYTF

j_gene: TRBJ2-5
v_gene: TRBV7-9
CDR3aa: CASNPGGGRQETQYF

j_gene: TRBJ1-4
v_gene: TRBV30
CDR3aa: CAWRGGFTNEKLFF

j_gene: TRBJ2-7
v_gene: TRBV2
CDR3aa: CASGRDSLSYEQYF

j_gene: TRBJ2-7
v_gene: TRBV7-8
CDR3aa: CASSLTRSSYEQYF

j_gene: TRBJ1-1
v_gene: TRBV10-2
CDR3aa: CATHQQEGPDTEAFF

j_gene: TRBJ2-2
v_gene: TRBV6-6
CDR3aa: CASNGRVNTGELFF

j_gene: TRBJ1-6
v_gene: TRBV9
CDR3aa: CASSFGTGSSPLHF

j_gene: TRBJ1-6
v_gene: TRBV6-5
CDR3aa: CASRWGTYNSPLHF

j_gene: TRBJ1-6
v_gene: TRBV27
CDR3aa: CASSAYRGGSPLHF

j_gene: TRBJ1-1
v_gene: TRBV2
CDR3aa: CASGRLPMNTEAFF

j_gene: TRBJ2-7
v_gene: TRBV3-1/TRBV3-2
CDR3aa: CASSLSGGAYEQYF

j_gene: TRBJ1-4
v_gene: TRBV7-9
CDR3aa: CASSSLQGVYNEKLFF

j_gene: TRBJ2-5
v_gene: TRBV30
CDR3aa: CAWSVKGETQYF

j_gene: TRBJ2-3
v_gene: TRBV5-8
CDR3aa: CASSLLFPDRADTQYF

j_gene: TRBJ2-2
v_gene: TRBV19
CDR3aa: CASSIGITGELFF

j_gene: TRBJ1-6
v_gene: TRBV7-9
CDR3aa: CASSRQSSYNSPLHF

j_gene: TRBJ1-1
v_gene: TRBV7-6
CDR3aa: CASSSPTREAFF

j_gene: TRBJ1-4
v_gene: TRBV27
CDR3aa: CASSPTREKLFF

j_gene: TRBJ2-1
v_gene: TRBV6-5
CDR3aa: CASSQTSGGAHEQFF

j_gene: TRBJ2-2
v_gene: TRBV6-5
CDR3aa: CASSYSITGELFF

j_gene: TRBJ1-4
v_gene: TRBV11-2
CDR3aa: CASSLEGYSYEKLFF

j_gene: TRBJ1-5
v_gene: TRBV10-3
CDR3aa: CAISPGTGVSNQPQHF

j_gene: TRBJ2-7
v_gene: TRBV5-4
CDR3aa: CATAGGPNQPGQGYEQYF

j_gene: TRBJ2-7
v_gene: TRBV19
CDR3aa: CASSPQGLYEQYF

j_gene: TRBJ2-7
v_gene: TRBV6-5
CDR3aa: CASSITGSGSYEQYF

j_gene: TRBJ2-3
v_gene: TRBV11-2
CDR3aa: CASSVLAGGSTDTQYF

j_gene: TRBJ1-1
v_gene: TRBV29-1
CDR3aa: CSVDVGGNTEAFF

j_gene: TRBJ2-2
v_gene: TRBV19
CDR3aa: CASSIFGRTITGELFF

j_gene: TRBJ1-1
v_gene: TRBV5-4
CDR3aa: CASSVDRTEAFF

j_gene: TRBJ1-2
v_gene: TRBV19
CDR3aa: CASSPMTGGANYGYTF

j_gene: TRBJ1-2
v_gene: TRBV7-3
CDR3aa: CASSPTGRNNYGYTF

j_gene: TRBJ1-3
v_gene: TRBV30
CDR3aa: CACLQESSGNTIYF

j_gene: TRBJ1-2
v_gene: TRBV10-3
CDR3aa: CAISQPSGQGGGYTF

j_gene: TRBJ2-3
v_gene: TRBV27
CDR3aa: CASSLVQGNQKQYF

j_gene: TRBJ1-3
v_gene: TRBV7-9
CDR3aa: CASSVRLGPQNSGNTIYF

j_gene: TRBJ2-2
v_gene: TRBV10-3
CDR3aa: CAISAGMNTGELFF

j_gene: TRBJ2-5
v_gene: TRBV6-6
CDR3aa: CASSYPRDLGQETQYF

j_gene: TRBJ1-1
v_gene: TRBV5-1
CDR3aa: CASSGRLQGLPTEAFF

j_gene: TRBJ1-1
v_gene: TRBV10-2
CDR3aa: CASSEIGWAGQNTEAFF

j_gene: TRBJ2-7
v_gene: TRBV20-1
CDR3aa: CSAAPGAEQYF